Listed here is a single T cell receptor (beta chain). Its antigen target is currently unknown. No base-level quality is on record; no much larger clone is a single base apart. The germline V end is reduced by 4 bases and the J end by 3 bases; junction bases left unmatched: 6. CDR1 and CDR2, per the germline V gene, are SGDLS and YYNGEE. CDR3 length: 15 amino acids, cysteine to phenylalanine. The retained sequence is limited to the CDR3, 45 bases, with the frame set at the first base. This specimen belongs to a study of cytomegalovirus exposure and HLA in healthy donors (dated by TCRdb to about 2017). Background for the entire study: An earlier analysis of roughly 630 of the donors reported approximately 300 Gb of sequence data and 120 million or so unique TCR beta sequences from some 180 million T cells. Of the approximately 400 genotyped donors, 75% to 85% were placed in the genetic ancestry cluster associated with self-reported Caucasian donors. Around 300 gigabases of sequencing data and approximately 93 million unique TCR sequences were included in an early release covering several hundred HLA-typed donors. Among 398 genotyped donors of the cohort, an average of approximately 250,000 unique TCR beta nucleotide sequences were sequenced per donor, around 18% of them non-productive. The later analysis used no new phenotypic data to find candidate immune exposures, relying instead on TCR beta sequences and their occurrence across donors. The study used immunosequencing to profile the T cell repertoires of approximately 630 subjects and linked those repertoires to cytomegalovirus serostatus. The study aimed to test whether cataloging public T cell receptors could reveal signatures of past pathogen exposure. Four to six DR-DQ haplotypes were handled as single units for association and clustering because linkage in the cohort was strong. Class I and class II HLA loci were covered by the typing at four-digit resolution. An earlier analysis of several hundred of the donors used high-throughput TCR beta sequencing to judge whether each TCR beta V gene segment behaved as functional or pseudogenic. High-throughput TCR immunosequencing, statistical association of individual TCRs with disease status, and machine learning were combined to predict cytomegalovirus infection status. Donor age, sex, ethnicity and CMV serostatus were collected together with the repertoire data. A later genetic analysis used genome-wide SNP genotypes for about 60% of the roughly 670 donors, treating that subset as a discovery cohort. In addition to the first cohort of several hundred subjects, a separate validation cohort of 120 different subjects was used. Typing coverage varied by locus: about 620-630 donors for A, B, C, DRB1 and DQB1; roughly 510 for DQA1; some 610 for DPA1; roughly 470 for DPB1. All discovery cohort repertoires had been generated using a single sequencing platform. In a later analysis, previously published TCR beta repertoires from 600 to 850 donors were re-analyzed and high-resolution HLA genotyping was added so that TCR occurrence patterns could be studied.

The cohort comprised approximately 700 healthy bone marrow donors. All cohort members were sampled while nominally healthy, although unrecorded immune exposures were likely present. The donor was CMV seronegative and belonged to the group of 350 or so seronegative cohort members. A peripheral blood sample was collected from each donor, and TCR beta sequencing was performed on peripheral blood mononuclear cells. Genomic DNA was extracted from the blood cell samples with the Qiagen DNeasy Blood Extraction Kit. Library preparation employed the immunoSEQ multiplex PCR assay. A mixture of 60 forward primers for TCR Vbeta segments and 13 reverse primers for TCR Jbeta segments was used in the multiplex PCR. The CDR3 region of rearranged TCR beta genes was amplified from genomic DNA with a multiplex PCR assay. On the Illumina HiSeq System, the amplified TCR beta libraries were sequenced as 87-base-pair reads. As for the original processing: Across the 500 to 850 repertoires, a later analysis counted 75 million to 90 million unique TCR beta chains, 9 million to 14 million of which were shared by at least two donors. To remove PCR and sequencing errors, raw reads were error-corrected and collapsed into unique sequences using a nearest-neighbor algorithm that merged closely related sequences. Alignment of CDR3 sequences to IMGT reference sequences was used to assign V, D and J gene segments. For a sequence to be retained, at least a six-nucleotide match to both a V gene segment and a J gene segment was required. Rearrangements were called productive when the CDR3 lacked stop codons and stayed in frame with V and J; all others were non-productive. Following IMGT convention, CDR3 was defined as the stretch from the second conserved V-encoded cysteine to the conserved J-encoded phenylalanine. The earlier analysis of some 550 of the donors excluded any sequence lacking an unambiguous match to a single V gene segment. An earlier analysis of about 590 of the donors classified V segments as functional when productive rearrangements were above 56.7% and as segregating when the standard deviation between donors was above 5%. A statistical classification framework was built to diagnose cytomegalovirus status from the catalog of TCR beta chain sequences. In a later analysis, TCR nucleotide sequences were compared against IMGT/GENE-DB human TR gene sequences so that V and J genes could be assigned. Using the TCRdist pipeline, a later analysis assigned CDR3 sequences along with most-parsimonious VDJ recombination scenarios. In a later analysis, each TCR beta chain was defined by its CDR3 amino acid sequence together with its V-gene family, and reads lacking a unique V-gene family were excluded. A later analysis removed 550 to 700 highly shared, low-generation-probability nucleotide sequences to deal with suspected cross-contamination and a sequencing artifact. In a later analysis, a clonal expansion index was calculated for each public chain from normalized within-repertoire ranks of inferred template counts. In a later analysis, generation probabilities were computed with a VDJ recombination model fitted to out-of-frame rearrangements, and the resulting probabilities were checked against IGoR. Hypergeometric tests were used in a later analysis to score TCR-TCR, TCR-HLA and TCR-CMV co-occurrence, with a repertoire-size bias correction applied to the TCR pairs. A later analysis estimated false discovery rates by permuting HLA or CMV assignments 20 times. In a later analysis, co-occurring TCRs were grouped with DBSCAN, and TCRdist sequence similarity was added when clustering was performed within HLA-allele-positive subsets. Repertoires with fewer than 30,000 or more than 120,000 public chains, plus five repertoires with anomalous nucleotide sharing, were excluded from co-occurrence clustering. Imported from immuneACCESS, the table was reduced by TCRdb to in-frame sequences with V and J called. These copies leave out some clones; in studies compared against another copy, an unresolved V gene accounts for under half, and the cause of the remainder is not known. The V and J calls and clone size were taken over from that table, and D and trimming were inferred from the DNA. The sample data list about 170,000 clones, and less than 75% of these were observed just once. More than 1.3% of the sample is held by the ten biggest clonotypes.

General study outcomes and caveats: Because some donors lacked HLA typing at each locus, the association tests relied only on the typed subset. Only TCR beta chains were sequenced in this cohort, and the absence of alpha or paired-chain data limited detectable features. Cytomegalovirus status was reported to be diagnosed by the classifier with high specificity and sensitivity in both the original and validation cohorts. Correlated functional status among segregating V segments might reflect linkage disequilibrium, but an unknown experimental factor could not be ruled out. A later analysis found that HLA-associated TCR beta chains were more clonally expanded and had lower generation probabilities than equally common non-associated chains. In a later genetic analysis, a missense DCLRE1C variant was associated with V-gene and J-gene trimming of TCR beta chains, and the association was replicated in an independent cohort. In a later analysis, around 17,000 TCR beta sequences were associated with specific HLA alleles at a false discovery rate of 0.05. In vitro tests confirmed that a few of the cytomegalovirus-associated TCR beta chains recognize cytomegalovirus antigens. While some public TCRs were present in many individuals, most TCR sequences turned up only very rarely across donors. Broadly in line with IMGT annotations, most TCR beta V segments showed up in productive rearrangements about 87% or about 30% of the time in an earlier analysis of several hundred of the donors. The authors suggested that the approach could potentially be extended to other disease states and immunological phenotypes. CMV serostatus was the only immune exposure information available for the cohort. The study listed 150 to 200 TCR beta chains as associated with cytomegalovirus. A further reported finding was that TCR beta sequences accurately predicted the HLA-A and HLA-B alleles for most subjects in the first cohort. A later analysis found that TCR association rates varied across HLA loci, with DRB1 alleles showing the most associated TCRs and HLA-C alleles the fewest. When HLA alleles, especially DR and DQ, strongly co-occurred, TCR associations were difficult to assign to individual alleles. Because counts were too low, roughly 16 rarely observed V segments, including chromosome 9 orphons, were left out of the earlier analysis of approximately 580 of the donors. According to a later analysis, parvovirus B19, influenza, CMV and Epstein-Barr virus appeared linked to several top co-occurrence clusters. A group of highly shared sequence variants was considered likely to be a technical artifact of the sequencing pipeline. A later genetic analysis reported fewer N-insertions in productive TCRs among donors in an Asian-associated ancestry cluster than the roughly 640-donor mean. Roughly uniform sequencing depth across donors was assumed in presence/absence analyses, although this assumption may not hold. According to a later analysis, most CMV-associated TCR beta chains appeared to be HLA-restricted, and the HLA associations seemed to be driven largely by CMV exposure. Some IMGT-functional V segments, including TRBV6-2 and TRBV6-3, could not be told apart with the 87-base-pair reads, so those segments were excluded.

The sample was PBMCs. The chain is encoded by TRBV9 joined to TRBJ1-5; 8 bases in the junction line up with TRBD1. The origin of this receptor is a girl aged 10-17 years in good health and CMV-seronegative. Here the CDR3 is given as CASSPRGQANQPQHF. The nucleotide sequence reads TGTGCCAGCAGCCCCCGGGGACAGGCCAATCAGCCCCAGCATTTT. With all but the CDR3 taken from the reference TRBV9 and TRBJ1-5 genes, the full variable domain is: DSGVTQTPKHLITATGQRVTLRCSPRSGDLSVYWYQQSLDQGLQFLIQYYNGEERAKGNILERFSAQQFPDLHSELNLSSLELGDSALYFCASSPRGQANQPQHFGDGTRLSIL.